This section outlines one TCR beta chain sequence together with its context. In its sample, this clonotype was seen a few times. The target of this receptor is not known. No base quality values were provided; no much bigger clone lies one nucleotide off. The data stem from a study of blood T cells in healthy people across ages (dated by TCRdb to between 2014 and 2017). Study-level background: In model experiments, template switching captured about one uniquely barcoded TCR beta cDNA molecule for every two T cells. Age-related changes in TCR beta repertoire diversity were measured in the study by deep sequencing normalized with unique cDNA molecular identifiers. The donors were divided into four age groups: young (average around 17 years), middle-aged (under 40), aged (roughly 66) and long-lived (around 87). Donors of different ages were randomly distributed across sequencing lanes to avoid experimental bias. Two additional independent replicas of 1 million unique cDNA reads from the same blood draw were analyzed for two donors (one aged 18 to 30 and one aged 80 or older).

The donors were 40 or so Caucasian individuals from Russia, aged roughly 6 to 100 years, who were systemically healthy. Each donor gave ten milliliters of peripheral blood, drawn into EDTA-treated Vacutainer tubes. Ficoll-Paque density-gradient centrifugation was used to isolate PBMCs, with at least 7 million obtained per sample. Trizol reagent was used to extract total RNA from the PBMCs, yielding at least 5.5 micrograms per sample. For every donor, an aliquot of PBMCs went through flow cytometry to measure the percentages of naive CD45RAhigh/CD27high T cells. Library method: 5' RACE. The sequencing machine was an Illumina HiSeq 2500. A second PCR of roughly 6 to 12 cycles was performed with a sample-barcoded 5' primer and a J-beta primer mix. Each TCR beta cDNA molecule received a unique molecular identifier from a template-switch 5' adaptor carrying 12 random nucleotides. Each sample yielded at least 2.5 million CDR3-containing paired-end reads. First-strand cDNA was synthesized from all RNA with the Mint cDNA synthesis kit, primed by a TRBC-specific oligonucleotide. All cDNA was treated with uracil-DNA glycosylase and then went through a first 18-cycle PCR with the universal primers M1SS and BC2_uni_R. The published analysis was carried out like this. Normalization of each sample was performed by random selection of 1 million high-quality reads, each carrying a distinct molecular identifier. Instead of being binned into consensus sequences, reads that shared molecular identifiers were thrown out. MiTCR, set to a Q25 quality threshold and the strictest error-elimination algorithm, was used for CDR3 identification, clonotype clustering and error correction. Lower-bound total TCR beta diversity was estimated with a nonparametric unseen species model using Euler transformation. TCRdb cleaned the public reads at Q25 with fastp, built clones with MiXCR and kept in-frame beta chains. Each record represents a unique CDR3 protein, reported with the most common genes and DNA among its rows. None of the V and J calls come from the authors' own analysis; TCRdb made them. The sample table lists under 2 million distinct CDR3 sequences, 30% to 40% of them with a count of one. The leading ten clones occupy about 11% of the sample.

General findings and caveats noted by the study authors: Compared with the aged group, the long-lived group had more naive CD4+ T cells, fewer expanded clones and increased TCR diversity, a pattern suggesting age selection. Donor CMV infection status was unknown, potentially confounding age-related changes in expanded clonotypes. Conclusive comparison of naive and antigen-experienced compartments was prevented by the profiling of bulk unsorted PBMCs. Estimates of total diversity based on one million sequenced T cells were considered lower bounds and underestimates. As age increased, observed TCR beta diversity per million T cells dropped in a roughly linear way, and a significant reduction was already evident by age 40. There was a strong correlation between observed TCR beta diversity and the percentage of naive T cells measured by flow cytometry.

V gives up 2 bases and J gives up 1 base, and the segment between their germline ends measures 8 bases. For CDR1 and CDR2, the germline V gene lists MNHNS and SASEGT. Including cysteine and phenylalanine, the CDR3 has 14 amino acids. The sequence is cut down to CDR3 DNA, 42 bases in frame from base 1. The V and J segments used are TRBV6-1 and TRBJ2-5; the D gene lacks a confident call. The sequencing sample was made of blood. The TCR comes from a woman aged 30 to 39 in good health. The base sequence is TGTGCCAGCAGTGAATTTAGTAGCCAAGAGACCCAGTACTTC. It encodes CASSEFSSQETQYF.